This T cell receptor beta chain came from a study of long-term antiretroviral therapy in people with HIV. CDR1 is SGHNT and CDR2 is YENEEA in the germline V gene. V lost 1 base and J lost 2, with 0 bases in between. The CDR3 sequence is 11 residues long. The immunoSEQ assay was v3.0, run at survey level. Per-sample sequencing targets were roughly 35,000-55,000 T-cell genomes. Sequencing used immunoSEQ multiplex PCR; TCRdb keeps in-frame clones, though not all of them. This table has 15,000 or so clones, about 90% appearing once. V usage is TRBV11-3 and J usage is TRBJ2-7; D is ambiguous. The TCR originated in a woman in her twenties or thirties with HIV. Material: unsorted PBMCs, obtained roughly 2.3 years before starting antiretroviral therapy. The CDR3 spells CASSLAYEQYF. The CDR3, as DNA: TGTGCCAGCAGCTTAGCCTACGAGCAGTACTTC.